Below, one T cell receptor beta chain is given with its context. The sample comes from a study of control samples from healthy donors and cancer patients. Only in-frame clones appear in the TCRdb table, and some are missing; sequencing was by immunoSEQ multiplex PCR. Altogether approximately 110,000 clones are present, approximately 90% being singletons, with the ten largest covering roughly 18%. Germline V gene data show CDR1 as SEHNR and CDR2 as FQNEAQ (reference sequence). This CDR3 is built from 15 residues. V was trimmed by 2 bases and J by 2 bases, leaving 11 bases between them. Source material: blood. The clonotype originates from a woman between 50 and 59 years old in good health. The chain recombines TRBV7-9 with TRBJ2-3; D perhaps matches TRBD1 (5 bases). The CDR3: CASSLSGAYTDTQYF. The CDR3 DNA is TGTGCCAGCAGCTTATCTGGGGCCTACACAGATACGCAGTATTTT.